This entry describes one T cell receptor (beta chain). Constant-region reverse primers amplified full-length variable regions, followed by semi-nested Nested Universal Primer A PCR. Via MiXCR, TCRdb re-called the 5' RACE reads, giving one row per CDR3 protein. In the table there are 4,500 to 6,000 distinct CDR3 sequences, under 80% of which are singletons. The sorted Tregs were CD4+CD25+CD127-/low cells. Sequenced input: Tregs sorted from blood. The TCR originated in a female donor with breast cancer.

CDR3: CASSQSRDSSYEQYF. The CDR3 bases are TGTGCCAGCAGCCAGAGCCGGGACAGTTCCTACGAGCAGTACTTC. V usage is TRBV7-3 and J usage is TRBJ2-7; 7 nucleotides line up with TRBD1. The CDR3 is made up of 15 amino acids. After removal of 5 bases from V and 1 base from J, the junction contained 8 bases not matched to a gene. Germline V gene sequence: CDR1 SGHTA, CDR2 FQGTGA.